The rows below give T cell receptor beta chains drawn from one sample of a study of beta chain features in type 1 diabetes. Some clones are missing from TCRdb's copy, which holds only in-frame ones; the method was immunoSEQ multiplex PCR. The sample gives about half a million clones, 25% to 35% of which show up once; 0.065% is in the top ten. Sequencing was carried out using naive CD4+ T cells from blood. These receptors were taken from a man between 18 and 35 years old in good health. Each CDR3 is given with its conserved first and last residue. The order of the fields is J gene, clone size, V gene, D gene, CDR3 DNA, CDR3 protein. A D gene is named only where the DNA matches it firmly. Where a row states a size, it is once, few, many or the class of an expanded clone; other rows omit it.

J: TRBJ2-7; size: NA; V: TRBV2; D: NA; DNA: TGTGCCAGCAGTGATACAGCGTTTCTTTTC; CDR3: CASSDTAFLF
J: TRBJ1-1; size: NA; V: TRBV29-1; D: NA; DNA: TGCAGCGTTGCCGGGACCATGAACACTGAAGCTTTCTTT; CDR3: CSVAGTMNTEAFF
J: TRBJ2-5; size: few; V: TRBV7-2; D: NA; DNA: TGTGCCAGCAGTGCCGGAGAGACCCAGTACTTC; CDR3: CASSAGETQYF
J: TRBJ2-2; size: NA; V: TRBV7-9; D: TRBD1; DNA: TGTGCCAGCAGCGTATTACGCGAGGGACAGGGACACACCGGGGAGCTGTTTTTT; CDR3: CASSVLREGQGHTGELFF
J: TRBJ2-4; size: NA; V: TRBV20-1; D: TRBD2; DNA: TGCAGCTCCCTAGCGGGAGACATTCAGTACTTC; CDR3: CSSLAGDIQYF
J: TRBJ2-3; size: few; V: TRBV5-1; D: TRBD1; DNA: TGCGCCAGCAGCGCCTACAGGGGGCTGTATTTT; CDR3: CASSAYRGLYF
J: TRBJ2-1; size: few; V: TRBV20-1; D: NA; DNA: TGCAGTGCCCTCCCCCGAGACGAGCAGTTCTTC; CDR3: CSALPRDEQFF
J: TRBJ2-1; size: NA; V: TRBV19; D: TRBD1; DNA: TGTGCCAGTAGTAGGGACAGGAGCTCCTACAATGAGCAGTTCTTC; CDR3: CASSRDRSSYNEQFF
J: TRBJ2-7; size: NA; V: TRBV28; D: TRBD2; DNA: TGTGCCAGCAGAATGGGAGGGGCGGGCCACGAGCAGTACTTC; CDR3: CASRMGGAGHEQYF
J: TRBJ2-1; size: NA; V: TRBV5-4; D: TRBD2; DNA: TGTGCCAGCAGCTCCTTTTCTAGCGGGAGGGCGCGTAATGAGCAGTTCTTC; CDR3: CASSSFSSGRARNEQFF
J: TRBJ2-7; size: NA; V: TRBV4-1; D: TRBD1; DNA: TGCGCCAGCAGCCAAGGACAGGGGGCCGCCACCTACGAGCAGTACTTC; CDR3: CASSQGQGAATYEQYF
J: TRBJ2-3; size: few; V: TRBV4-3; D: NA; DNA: TGCGCCAGCAGCCAAGATTGGGGCAGGGGCACAGATACGCAGTATTTT; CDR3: CASSQDWGRGTDTQYF